A single sample gave rise to the 15 T cell receptor beta chains below, sequenced in a study of cytomegalovirus exposure and HLA in healthy donors (dated by TCRdb to about 2017). Receptors were amplified or captured by the immunoSEQ multiplex PCR assay. The multiplex PCR relied on a mix of 60 forward primers for TCR Vbeta segments and 13 reverse primers for TCR Jbeta segments. Drawn from immuneACCESS, this table holds only the in-frame rearrangements with V and J called that TCRdb kept. Clones are partly lost; checked studies trace under half to an unresolved V gene and leave the rest unexplained. Within this sample are about 94,000 clones, with over 65% of them counted one time only. The ten largest make up approximately 10% of the sample. The sequencing input was PBMCs. The receptors stem from a human donor in good health.

This chain uses TRBV7-9 with TRBJ2-1, with 14 nucleotides matching TRBD2. Germline V gene sequence: CDR1 SEHNR, CDR2 FQNEAQ (reference sequence). Losses at the gene ends were 7 bases for V and 2 bases for J; bases not matched to a gene: 7. The CDR3 has 17 amino acids. The CDR3 loop is CASTPRGLAGAYNEQFF. The CDR3 DNA sequence: TGTGCCAGCACCCCACGGGGACTAGCGGGGGCCTACAATGAGCAGTTCTTC.

The rearrangement links TRBV11-2 to TRBJ2-1; TRBD1 aligns across 7 bases. CDR1 is SGHAT and CDR2 is FQNNGV in the germline V gene. Unmatched junction bases numbered 6, after V lost 5 bases and J lost 2 bases. The CDR3 sequence is 15 residues long. The CDR3 nucleotides read TGTGCCAGCAGCCAACAGGGGTCGGCCTACAATGAGCAGTTCTTC. Encoded protein: CASSQQGSAYNEQFF.

This clone was found a few times. This rearrangement joins TRBV2 to TRBJ1-1, with D uncertain. The CDR3 totals 13 residues. Germline CDR1 and CDR2: SNHLY and FYNNEI. Trimming shortened V by 4 bases and J by 6 bases, and 12 bases separated the two germline ends. The CDR3 DNA is TGTGCCAGCAGTGTGTCAACAGTATCTGAAGCTTTCTTT. Protein product: CASSVSTVSEAFF.

This chain uses TRBV30 with TRBJ1-6; 8 bases fit TRBD1. V lost 1 base and J lost 4; bases outside the gene matches: 6. This CDR3 has 16 residues. Germline lookup yields CDR1 GTSNPN and CDR2 SVGIG (reference sequence). CDR3 bases: TGTGCCTGGAGTGACGGACAGGGTGTTTATAATTCACCCCTCCACTTT. Its translation is CAWSDGQGVYNSPLHF.

V gene TRBV2 combines with J gene TRBJ2-7; TRBD2 is a possible D gene (6 bases). Deletions cut 6 bases from V and 1 base from J, with 10 bases between. The germline V gene encodes CDR1 SNHLY and CDR2 FYNNEI. This CDR3 is built from 13 residues. The CDR3 DNA reads as TGTGCCAGCAGAGCGGGCCAATCCTACGAGCAGTACTTC. It codes for CASRAGQSYEQYF.

With regard to this clone: With only one base between it and a far larger clone, this is likely a read error. Other DNA sequences in this sample translate to the same CDR3. The chain has TRBV18 and TRBJ2-2; perhaps TRBD2 as D (5 bases). The germline V gene has CDR1 KGHSH and CDR2 LQKENI. There are 15 residues in the CDR3. This CDR3 reads CASSPPLGNTGELFF. CDR3 sequence (DNA): TGTGCCAGCTCACCACCGCTAGGGAACACCGGGGAGTTGTTTTTT.

This clone was observed once. The chain uses TRBV19 and TRBJ2-3, with D possibly being TRBD1 (5 bases). Trimming pared 5 bases from V and 6 bases from J, leaving 24 bases between. Germline values: CDR1 LNHDA, CDR2 SQIVND (reference sequence). The CDR3 extends over 17 amino acids. CDR3 sequence: CASSFNQGPGILDTQYF. In DNA, the CDR3 is TGTGCCAGTAGTTTCAACCAGGGCCCTGGGATTCTTGATACGCAGTATTTT.

This clone was observed once. This chain connects TRBV2 to TRBJ2-7; 7 positions match TRBD2. With 6 bases clipped from V and 4 bases from J, the junction kept 9 bases outside the gene matches. Germline V CDR1 and CDR2: SNHLY, FYNNEI. This CDR3 is built from 14 residues. CDR3 sequence (DNA): TGTGCCAGCAGGGAGAGGCTAGCGGCTTACGAGCAGTACTTC. Translation: CASRERLAAYEQYF.

The chain couples TRBV18 to TRBJ2-1, with 7 bases identical to TRBD1. V shed 0 bases, J shed 7 bases, and the junction held 6 bases outside the gene matches. Per germline, CDR1 KGHSH and CDR2 LQKENI. The CDR3 spans 15 residues. The CDR3 region is CASSPPRQGRNEQFF. DNA for the CDR3: TGTGCCAGCTCACCACCCCGACAGGGTCGGAATGAGCAGTTCTTC. The whole variable domain, remainder taken from reference TRBV18 and TRBJ2-1, is NAGVMQNPRHLVRRRGQEARLRCSPMKGHSHVYWYRQLPEEGLKFMVYLQKENIIDESGMPKERFSAEFPKEGPSILRIQQVVRGDSAAYFCASSPPRQGRNEQFFGPGTRLTVL.

V usage is TRBV5-6 and J usage is TRBJ1-5, with unresolved D. Germline values: CDR1 SGHDT, CDR2 YYEEEE. The CDR3 has 14 amino acids. The V end lost 0 bases, the J end lost 6 bases, and 10 bases lay between the germline ends. CDR3 protein: CASSLAGGGQPQHF. CDR3 bases: TGTGCCAGCAGCTTGGCTGGAGGAGGTCAGCCCCAGCATTTT.

The rearrangement uses TRBV4-2 and TRBJ2-7, with 9 bases aligning to TRBD2. This CDR3 has 15 amino acids. V shed 0 bases, J shed 3 bases, and the junction held 3 bases outside the gene matches. CDR1 and CDR2 (germline): LGHNA, YNFKEQ. CDR3 sequence: CASSQETSGLYEQYF. CDR3 DNA sequence: TGTGCCAGCAGCCAAGAGACTAGCGGTCTCTACGAGCAGTACTTC.

V and J are TRBV6-5 and TRBJ2-1; 10 nucleotides agree with TRBD2. Germline lookup yields CDR1 MNHEY and CDR2 SVGAGI. V dropped 7 bases and J dropped 8; count of bases not matched to a gene: 8. The CDR3 spans 14 residues. The CDR3 nucleotides are TGTGCCAGCAAACCAGCGGGAGGGAGGGATGAGCAGTTCTTC. It codes for CASKPAGGRDEQFF.

The J gene is TRBJ2-6, the V gene TRBV7-3, with 9 bases lining up with TRBD1. The V segment lost 5 bases and the J segment 3 bases; nucleotides outside the gene matches: 11. Germline V CDR1 and CDR2: SGHTA, FQGTGA. The CDR3 spans 18 residues. The CDR3 DNA reads TGTGCCAGCAGCGCCTCGGGACAGGGAATTCGTGGGGCCAACGTCCTGACTTTC. It translates to CASSASGQGIRGANVLTF.

As for this clone: This same CDR3 is encoded by further DNA sequences in the sample. The gene calls are TRBV4-3 and TRBJ2-1, with 13 bases identical to TRBD2. V was pared by 0 bases and J by 10 bases, with 15 bases of the junction left unmatched. CDR1 LGHNA and CDR2 YSLEER come from the germline V gene. The CDR3 has 19 amino acids. The CDR3 reads CASSQDRDTSGGALGEQFF. DNA for the CDR3: TGCGCCAGCAGCCAAGATCGGGATACTAGCGGGGGGGCGCTAGGGGAGCAGTTCTTC.

In its sample, this clone was seen a few times. CDR3 nucleotides: TGTGCCAGTGAGGCGGGACGGAGCAATCAGCCCCAGCATTTT. It translates to CASEAGRSNQPQHF. The chain is built from TRBV19 and TRBJ1-5; weak D call: TRBD1 (5 bases). V lost 8 bases and J lost 1, with 12 bases in between. The CDR3 covers 14 residues. Per the germline V gene, CDR1 is LNHDA and CDR2 is SQIVND (reference sequence). The full variable domain, its missing parts supplied by reference TRBV19 and TRBJ1-5, is DGGITQSPKYLFRKEGQNVTLSCEQNLNHDAMYWYRQDPGQGLRLIYYSQIVNDFQKGDIAEGYSVSREKKESFPLTVTSAQKNPTAFYLCASEAGRSNQPQHFGDGTRLSIL.